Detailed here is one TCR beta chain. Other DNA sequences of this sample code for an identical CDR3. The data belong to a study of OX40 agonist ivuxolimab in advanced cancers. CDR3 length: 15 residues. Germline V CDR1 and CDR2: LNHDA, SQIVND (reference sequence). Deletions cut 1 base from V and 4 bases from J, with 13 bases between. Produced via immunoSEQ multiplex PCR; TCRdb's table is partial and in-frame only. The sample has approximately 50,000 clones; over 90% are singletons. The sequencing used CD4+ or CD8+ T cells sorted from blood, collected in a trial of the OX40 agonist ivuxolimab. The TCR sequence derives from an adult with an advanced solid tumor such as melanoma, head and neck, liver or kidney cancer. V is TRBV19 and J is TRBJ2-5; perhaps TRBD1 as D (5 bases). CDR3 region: CASSIVGRDGETQYF. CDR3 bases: TGTGCCAGTAGTATAGTCGGCAGGGATGGAGAGACCCAGTACTTC.